These T cell receptor beta chains were read from a single sample in a study of blood T cell repertoires in COVID-19. Clones were sequenced by immunoSEQ multiplex PCR, and TCRdb holds only the in-frame ones, with some missing. The sample consists of over 75,000 clones, about 87% of them appearing once. Specimen: peripheral blood. These receptors came from a human donor with COVID-19, enrolled during active disease. The donor label of this sample is uncertain. Both conserved end residues are part of each CDR3. D genes are given only for firm matches. Size tells how often a clone was seen (once, few, many) or the class of an expanded clone, and some rows leave it out.

J: TRBJ1-1; length: 15; size: .; V: TRBV10-3; D: .; CDR3: CAIKRTTRQNTEAFF; DNA: TGTGCCATCAAGCGGACGACCCGACAGAACACTGAAGCTTTCTTT
J: TRBJ1-3; length: 15; size: .; V: TRBV11-3; D: TRBD1; CDR3: CATADRGYTGNTIYF; DNA: TGTGCCACCGCTGACAGGGGTTATACTGGAAACACCATATATTTT
J: TRBJ1-4; length: 12; size: .; V: TRBV2; D: TRBD1; CDR3: CATRTGEEKLFF; DNA: TGTGCCACCCGGACAGGGGAGGAAAAACTGTTTTTT
J: TRBJ2-5; length: 16; size: .; V: TRBV18; D: TRBD1; CDR3: CASSPPTGGYQETQYF; DNA: TGTGCCAGCTCACCGCCAACAGGGGGCTACCAAGAGACCCAGTACTTC
J: TRBJ2-5; length: 15; size: .; V: TRBV7-2; D: TRBD2; CDR3: CASSQGLAGGETQYF; DNA: TGTGCCAGCAGCCAGGGACTAGCGGGCGGAGAGACCCAGTACTTC
J: TRBJ2-7; length: 19; size: .; V: TRBV21-1; D: .; CDR3: CASSSRGGTSSLKTYEQYF; DNA: TGTGCCAGCAGCTCGAGGGGAGGGACTAGCTCCTTGAAAACCTACGAGCAGTACTTC
J: TRBJ2-4; length: 15; size: once; V: TRBV5-6; D: .; CDR3: CASSRTQEAKNIQYF; DNA: TGTGCCAGCAGCCGTACACAGGAAGCCAAAAACATTCAGTACTTC
J: TRBJ1-2; length: 13; size: .; V: TRBV19; D: .; CDR3: CASSIFGGDGYTF; DNA: TGTGCCAGTAGTATTTTCGGGGGAGATGGCTACACCTTC
J: TRBJ2-1; length: 16; size: .; V: TRBV24-1; D: TRBD1; CDR3: CATSDWGQGNNNEQFF; DNA: TGTGCCACCAGTGATTGGGGACAGGGAAATAACAATGAGCAGTTCTTC
J: TRBJ1-2; length: 14; size: .; V: TRBV6-4; D: TRBD1; CDR3: CASSADRGSEGYTF; DNA: TGTGCCAGCAGCGCGGACAGGGGAAGTGAGGGCTACACCTTC
J: TRBJ2-2; length: 14; size: once; V: TRBV19; D: .; CDR3: CASRSEGNTGELFF; DNA: TGTGCCAGTAGGAGTGAGGGGAACACCGGGGAGCTGTTTTTT
J: TRBJ1-1; length: 14; size: .; V: TRBV11-3; D: TRBD1; CDR3: CASSRQGTDTEAFF; DNA: TGTGCCAGCAGCAGACAGGGGACGGACACTGAAGCTTTCTTT
J: TRBJ1-1; length: 15; size: .; V: TRBV6-6; D: .; CDR3: CASSYSSGGLTEAFF; DNA: TGTGCCAGCAGTTACTCGTCCGGGGGGCTTACTGAAGCTTTCTTT
J: TRBJ1-6; length: 13; size: .; V: TRBV10-3; D: .; CDR3: CATTNMYNSPLHF; DNA: TGTGCCACAACAAACATGTATAATTCACCCCTCCACTTT
J: TRBJ1-5; length: 13; size: .; V: TRBV10-3; D: .; CDR3: CAISGQPNQPQHF; DNA: TGTGCCATCAGTGGACAGCCCAATCAGCCCCAGCATTTT
J: TRBJ2-5; length: 13; size: .; V: TRBV2; D: .; CDR3: CASSEEQFGTQYF; DNA: TGTGCCAGCAGTGAAGAACAGTTTGGGACCCAGTACTTC
J: TRBJ2-5; length: 16; size: .; V: TRBV19; D: .; CDR3: CASSIKGLANEETQYF; DNA: TGTGCCAGTAGTATAAAGGGACTGGCCAATGAAGAGACCCAGTACTTC
J: TRBJ1-2; length: 13; size: once; V: TRBV3-1/TRBV3-2; D: .; CDR3: CASSQGQVYGYTF; DNA: TGTGCCAGCAGCCAAGGCCAGGTTTATGGCTACACCTTC
J: TRBJ1-5; length: 14; size: .; V: TRBV6-5; D: .; CDR3: CASESGAESQPQHF; DNA: TGTGCCAGCGAGTCAGGGGCTGAGAGTCAGCCCCAGCATTTT
J: TRBJ2-3; length: 15; size: .; V: TRBV6-2/TRBV6-3; D: .; CDR3: CASSLGEGRGDTQYF; DNA: TGTGCCAGCAGTTTGGGTGAGGGGCGGGGAGATACGCAGTATTTT
J: TRBJ1-1; length: 13; size: .; V: TRBV27; D: .; CDR3: CASRSGQFRQAFF; DNA: TGTGCCAGCAGATCTGGACAGTTTCGACAAGCTTTCTTT
J: TRBJ2-1; length: 18; size: .; V: TRBV3-1/TRBV3-2; D: TRBD2; CDR3: CASSQERAGGLVYNEQFF; DNA: TGTGCCAGCAGCCAAGAAAGAGCGGGAGGGTTAGTCTACAATGAGCAGTTCTTC
J: TRBJ1-2; length: 14; size: .; V: TRBV4-2; D: .; CDR3: CASSQPGGNYGYTF; DNA: TGTGCCAGCAGCCAACCCGGAGGGAACTATGGCTACACCTTC
J: TRBJ2-1; length: 16; size: once; V: TRBV6-5; D: TRBD2; CDR3: CASSLTSDYSYNEQFF; DNA: TGTGCCAGCAGTTTGACTAGCGACTACTCCTACAATGAGCAGTTCTTC
J: TRBJ2-1; length: 14; size: .; V: TRBV4-1; D: .; CDR3: CASSQRGRAGKQFF; DNA: TGCGCCAGCAGCCAAAGGGGGCGGGCGGGGAAGCAGTTCTTC
J: TRBJ1-5; length: 13; size: .; V: TRBV19; D: TRBD1; CDR3: CASQDRGHQPQHF; DNA: TGTGCCAGTCAAGACAGGGGTCATCAGCCCCAGCATTTT
J: TRBJ2-5; length: 14; size: .; V: TRBV5-5; D: .; CDR3: CASSLQNLQETQYF; DNA: TGTGCCAGCAGCTTACAGAACCTCCAAGAGACCCAGTACTTC
J: TRBJ1-4; length: 17; size: .; V: TRBV7-9; D: .; CDR3: CASSPPTPDSANEKLFF; DNA: TGTGCCAGCAGCCCCCCTACCCCGGACAGCGCCAATGAAAAACTGTTTTTT
J: TRBJ2-4; length: 18; size: .; V: TRBV30; D: TRBD2; CDR3: CAWSGPWATSGNKNIQYF; DNA: TGTGCCTGGAGTGGCCCTTGGGCTACTAGCGGTAATAAAAACATTCAGTACTTC
J: TRBJ1-3; length: 16; size: .; V: TRBV7-3; D: .; CDR3: CASRPTQGVVGNTIYF; DNA: TGTGCCAGCAGACCCACACAGGGAGTGGTTGGAAACACCATATATTTT
J: TRBJ2-5; length: 18; size: .; V: TRBV6-1; D: TRBD2; CDR3: CASSVTFLADLRGGTQYF; DNA: TGTGCCAGCAGTGTCACCTTCCTAGCGGACCTTAGGGGAGGGACCCAGTACTTC
J: TRBJ2-5; length: 14; size: .; V: TRBV6-5; D: .; CDR3: CASSYQGWAETQYF; DNA: TGTGCCAGCAGTTACCAGGGGTGGGCAGAGACCCAGTACTTC
J: TRBJ1-1; length: 16; size: few; V: TRBV19; D: .; CDR3: CASRKGVGRMNTEAFF; DNA: TGTGCCAGTAGGAAAGGGGTAGGGCGGATGAACACTGAAGCTTTCTTT
J: TRBJ2-7; length: 14; size: .; V: TRBV15; D: TRBD1; CDR3: CATSTDRGIYEQYF; DNA: TGTGCCACCAGCACCGACAGGGGAATTTACGAGCAGTACTTC
J: TRBJ2-5; length: 14; size: .; V: TRBV19; D: .; CDR3: CASSLTRARGTQYF; DNA: TGTGCCAGTAGTCTGACTAGGGCACGAGGGACCCAGTACTTC
J: TRBJ2-7; length: 14; size: .; V: TRBV18; D: .; CDR3: CASSLDRESYEQYF; DNA: TGTGCCAGCTCTTTAGACCGGGAGTCCTACGAGCAGTACTTC
J: TRBJ1-6; length: 14; size: .; V: TRBV3-1/TRBV3-2; D: TRBD1; CDR3: CASSQWDRNSPLHF; DNA: TGTGCCAGCAGCCAATGGGACAGGAATTCACCCCTCCACTTT
J: TRBJ2-7; length: 12; size: .; V: TRBV27; D: .; CDR3: CASRLPRVEQYF; DNA: TGTGCCAGCAGGCTTCCTCGGGTCGAGCAGTACTTC
J: TRBJ1-6; length: 14; size: .; V: TRBV9; D: TRBD1; CDR3: CASSAGTGFSPLHF; DNA: TGTGCCAGCAGCGCGGGGACAGGGTTTTCACCCCTCCACTTT
J: TRBJ1-2; length: 16; size: .; V: TRBV5-3; D: .; CDR3: CARSALPAGEQGGYTF; DNA: TGTGCCAGAAGCGCCCTACCAGCAGGGGAACAGGGTGGCTACACCTTC
J: TRBJ1-2; length: 14; size: .; V: TRBV24-1; D: TRBD1; CDR3: CATQGGGTAYGYTF; DNA: TGTGCCACCCAGGGGGGCGGGACGGCATATGGCTACACCTTC
J: TRBJ1-2; length: 15; size: .; V: TRBV6-6; D: TRBD1; CDR3: CASSYPVQGDYGYTF; DNA: TGTGCCAGCAGTTACCCCGTCCAGGGGGACTATGGCTACACCTTC
J: TRBJ1-6; length: 13; size: once; V: TRBV3-1/TRBV3-2; D: .; CDR3: CASSPPGNSPLHF; DNA: TGTGCCAGCAGCCCCCCCGGGAATTCACCCCTCCACTTT
J: TRBJ2-3; length: 17; size: .; V: TRBV19; D: TRBD2; CDR3: CASSIPFAGGNTDTQYF; DNA: TGTGCCAGTAGTATCCCCTTTGCGGGGGGTAACACAGATACGCAGTATTTT
J: TRBJ1-1; length: 11; size: .; V: TRBV6-5; D: .; CDR3: CASSITAEAFF; DNA: TGTGCCAGCAGTATAACAGCTGAAGCTTTCTTT
J: TRBJ1-6; length: 14; size: few; V: TRBV5-4; D: .; CDR3: CASSRRDIPEPLHF; DNA: TGTGCCAGCAGCCGCCGGGACATCCCCGAACCCCTCCACTTT
J: TRBJ2-4; length: 14; size: .; V: TRBV9; D: TRBD2; CDR3: CASSPSGGENIQYF; DNA: TGTGCCAGCAGCCCCAGCGGGGGGGAAAACATTCAGTACTTC
J: TRBJ1-2; length: 14; size: .; V: TRBV27; D: .; CDR3: CASSSYRAGDGYTF; DNA: TGTGCCAGCAGTTCATACAGGGCGGGTGATGGCTACACCTTC
J: TRBJ1-2; length: 15; size: .; V: TRBV4-1; D: TRBD1; CDR3: CASSQEGQINYGYTF; DNA: TGCGCCAGCAGCCAAGAGGGACAGATTAACTATGGCTACACCTTC
J: TRBJ2-3; length: 15; size: .; V: TRBV2; D: TRBD2; CDR3: CATSPSRGGTDTQYF; DNA: TGTGCCACATCCCCCTCGCGGGGGGGCACAGATACGCAGTATTTT
J: TRBJ1-2; length: 14; size: .; V: TRBV6-5; D: .; CDR3: CASSRDTREYGYTF; DNA: TGTGCCAGCAGTCGGGACACCCGCGAATATGGCTACACCTTC